What follows are 16 T cell receptor beta chains derived from one specimen sequenced in a study of blood T cell repertoires in COVID-19. This table comes from immunoSEQ multiplex PCR, and its TCRdb copy is limited to in-frame clones, with some not included. The repertoire includes fewer than 250,000 clones, about 83% of them detected once, and 3% to 4% sits in the top ten. The sequencing sample was made of PBMCs or T cells enriched from blood (not recorded which). The source is a woman aged 40 to 50 who had been exposed to COVID-19.

This clone was counted only a few times. V usage is TRBV11-3 and J usage is TRBJ2-5; 9 positions agree with TRBD2. Trimming at V came to 5 bases and at J to 4 bases, leaving 11 bases not matched to a gene. There are 16 residues in the CDR3. The V gene's germline CDR1 is SGHNT and CDR2 YENEEA. The CDR3 DNA follows: TGTGCCAGCAGCCCCGGGACTAGCTCTATGGGAGAGACCCAGTACTTC. Translating gives CASSPGTSSMGETQYF.

The chain employs TRBV29-1 and TRBJ1-1; TRBD1 agrees at 9 bases. The CDR3 loop spans 13 amino acids. Germline V gives CDR1 SQVTM, CDR2 ANQGSEA. V dropped 8 bases and J dropped 6; count of bases not matched to a gene: 10. The CDR3 region is CSLSSDRGAEAFF. The CDR3 nucleotides are TGCAGCCTTTCCTCTGACAGGGGGGCTGAAGCTTTCTTT.

V is TRBV27 and J is TRBJ2-5; D is unclear. From germline, CDR1 is MNHEY and CDR2 SMNVEV (reference sequence). Between the trimmed V and J ends, which lost 3 bases and 2 bases, there was a span of 7 bases. This CDR3 is built from 13 residues. The CDR3 nucleotides are TGTGCCAGCAGTTTGGGCAGACAAGAGACCCAGTACTTC. Its protein product is CASSLGRQETQYF.

The chain employs TRBV3-1 (or the pseudogene TRBV3-2) and TRBJ2-5, with 8 bases aligning to TRBD1. Germline CDR1 and CDR2: LGHDT and YNNKEL (reference sequence). The CDR3 runs 16 residues. With V trimmed by 1 base and J by 2 bases, 6 bases remained unmatched. The CDR3 reads CASSQGVGTGQETQYF. DNA for the CDR3: TGTGCCAGCAGCCAAGGGGTAGGGACAGGACAAGAGACCCAGTACTTC.

V and J are TRBV18 and TRBJ2-5, with 8 bases matching TRBD2. The CDR3 consists of 16 residues. CDR1 and CDR2 (germline): KGHSH, LQKENI. V trimming: 2 bases; J trimming: 0 bases; junction bases outside the gene matches: 5. CDR3 DNA sequence: TGTGCCAGCTCACCAGAGGCTAGCGGGCACCAAGAGACCCAGTACTTC. This translates into CASSPEASGHQETQYF.

The CDR3 loop reads CASSLTGTRGSQYF. CDR3 coding DNA: TGTGCCAGCAGCCTTACCGGGACTAGGGGTTCCCAGTACTTC. The chain recombines TRBV7-3 with TRBJ2-5; 8 bases are shared with TRBD2. The CDR3 is 14 residues long. V gave up 5 bases and J gave up 9 bases; unmatched junction bases: 11. Germline V gene sequence: CDR1 SGHTA, CDR2 FQGTGA. The whole variable domain, filled in from reference TRBV7-3 and TRBJ2-5, reads GAGVSQTPSNKVTEKGKYVELRCDPISGHTALYWYRQSLGQGPEFLIYFQGTGAADDSGLPNDRFFAVRPEGSVSTLKIQRTERGDSAVYLCASSLTGTRGSQYFGPGTRLLVL.

Only one count was recorded for this clone. The genes are TRBV19 and TRBJ1-2; possible D gene TRBD1, 6 bases. Germline V lookup: CDR1 LNHDA, CDR2 SQIVND (reference sequence). Trimming shortened V by 7 bases and J by 6 bases, and 15 bases separated the two germline ends. The CDR3 is made up of 13 amino acids. CDR3 in amino acids: CASTSGGADGYTF. In DNA form, the CDR3 reads TGTGCCAGTACCTCCGGGGGGGCGGATGGCTACACCTTC.

The chain recombines TRBV5-4 with TRBJ2-5, with 11 bases identical to TRBD2. The CDR3 is 15 residues long. V shed 2 bases, J shed 5 bases, and the junction held 5 bases outside the gene matches. Germline V gene data show CDR1 as SGHNT and CDR2 as YYREEE (reference sequence). The CDR3 sequence is CASSFSRTSGETQYF. CDR3 nucleotides: TGTGCCAGCAGCTTTTCACGGACTAGCGGGGAGACCCAGTACTTC. Complete variable domain (other parts from reference TRBV5-4 and TRBJ2-5): ETGVTQSPTHLIKTRGQQVTLRCSSQSGHNTVSWYQQALGQGPQFIFQYYREEENGRGNFPPRFSGLQFPNYSSELNVNALELDDSALYLCASSFSRTSGETQYFGPGTRLLVL.

The chain carries TRBV5-4 and TRBJ1-1, with D tentatively TRBD1 (6 bases). This CDR3 is 14 amino acids long. Trimming pared 3 bases from V and 0 bases from J, leaving 9 bases between. Germline loops: CDR1 SGHNT, CDR2 YYREEE (reference sequence). The CDR3 loop is CASSSGQLNTEAFF. The CDR3 DNA follows: TGTGCCAGCAGCTCTGGACAGTTGAACACTGAAGCTTTCTTT.

This clone was seen more than once but under ten times. CDR3 nucleotides: TGCGCCAGCAGCGGGTCGGGAGCTAATGAAAAACTGTTTTTT. Translated: CASSGSGANEKLFF. The gene calls are TRBV5-1 and TRBJ1-4; D is unclear. The CDR3 length is 14 residues. CDR1 and CDR2 (germline): SGHRS, YFSETQ. V was pared by 4 bases and J by 3 bases, with 10 bases between.

In this sample, this clone turned up once. The chain combines TRBV12-2 with TRBJ1-1; whether TRBD1, the table's D call, matches the DNA was not checked. TRBV12-2 corresponds to a pseudogene. The CDR3 runs 14 residues. The CDR3 loop reads CASRQGQGDTEAFF. DNA of the CDR3: TGTGCAAGTCGCCAGGGACAGGGGGACACTGAAGCTTTCTTT.

A single count supports this clone. The chain links TRBV6-5 to TRBJ1-2; no clear D gene. The CDR3 is 13 residues long. CDR1 MNHEY and CDR2 SVGAGI come from the germline V gene. V shed 4 bases and J shed 1 base, with 7 bases lying between them. CDR3 loop: CASSLNYNYGYTF. Written as DNA, the CDR3 is TGTGCCAGCAGTTTAAACTATAACTATGGCTACACCTTC.

This clone occurred once. J is TRBJ1-2 and V is TRBV6-5; 8 bases align to TRBD1. Germline V gene lookup returns CDR1 MNHEY and CDR2 SVGAGI. CDR3 length: 13 amino acids. V was pared by 6 bases and J by 5 bases, with 5 bases of the junction left unmatched. In DNA form, the CDR3 reads TGTGCCAGCAGCCCCGACAGGGGTTATGGCTACACCTTC. Its protein is CASSPDRGYGYTF.

The chain combines TRBV11-2 with TRBJ2-2; D is unresolved. Germline lookup yields CDR1 SGHAT and CDR2 FQNNGV. This CDR3 spans 17 amino acids. Trimming cost V 1 base and J 2 bases, with 14 bases left between them. The CDR3 DNA is TGTGCCAGCAGCTTAGGGGCACGGCCTCTTAACACCGGGGAGCTGTTTTTT. This codes for CASSLGARPLNTGELFF.

The rearrangement joins TRBV30 to TRBJ2-5; TRBD2 might be the D (5 bases). Germline CDR1 and CDR2: GTSNPN and SVGIG (reference sequence). The CDR3 spans 16 residues. Between the trimmed V and J ends, which lost 5 bases and 5 bases, there was a span of 24 bases. The CDR3 DNA reads TGTGCCTGGGGAGGCGATGACTCCAACCTACTTGAGACCCAGTACTTC. Encoded protein: CAWGGDDSNLLETQYF.

The CDR3 nucleotides read TGTGCCAGCTCTCGACAAGGGACAGGTACCTACGAGCAGTACTTC. Its translation: CASSRQGTGTYEQYF. The chain has TRBV18 and TRBJ2-7; 8 bases match TRBD1. Losses at the gene ends were 6 bases for V and 2 bases for J; bases not matched to a gene: 9. Germline-derived CDR1 and CDR2 are KGHSH and LQKENI. The CDR3 extends over 15 amino acids.